These T cell receptor beta chains were read from a single sample in a study of T cell responses to AZD1222 COVID-19 vaccine. Method: immunoSEQ multiplex PCR; TCRdb's copy keeps in-frame clones and lacks some. The table has 150,000 to 200,000 clones, about 92% seen once; the top ten hold around 2.3%. Sequencing was performed on peripheral blood, taken on day 0 of AZD1222 vaccination. The receptors here all came from an adult in good health. Both conserved end residues are trimmed from each CDR3. Only part of the rows carry a size: once, few, many, or a class if the clone is expanded.

j_call v_call clone_size cdr3_length cdr3_aa
TRBJ1-5 TRBV7-9 NA 13 ASSLGGASNQPQH
TRBJ2-4 TRBV28 NA 16 ASSLGAEAGVAKNIQY
TRBJ2-3 TRBV6-5 NA 12 ASRPGSGTNTQY
TRBJ1-5 TRBV23-1 NA 12 ASSWAPCNQPQH
TRBJ2-5 TRBV6-5 NA 10 ASSYSSETQY
TRBJ2-7 TRBV10-3 NA 11 ASHGQRSYEQY
TRBJ2-5 TRBV29-1 NA 12 SVAPGRPEETQY
TRBJ2-1 TRBV30 NA 11 AWRISTGTRQF
TRBJ1-5 TRBV2 NA 13 ASSEGQGSNQPQH
TRBJ2-2 TRBV4-1 once 13 ASSQEGGNTGELF